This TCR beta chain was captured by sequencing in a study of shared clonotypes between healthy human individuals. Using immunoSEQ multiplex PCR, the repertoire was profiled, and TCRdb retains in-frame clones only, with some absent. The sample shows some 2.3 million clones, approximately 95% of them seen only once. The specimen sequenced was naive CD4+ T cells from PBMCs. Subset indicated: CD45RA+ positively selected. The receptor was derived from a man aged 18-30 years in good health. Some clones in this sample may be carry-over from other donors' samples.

CDR3 sequence reads: CASSRDSDFNEKLFF. The CDR3 bases are TGTGCCAGCAGTAGGGACAGTGACTTTAATGAAAAACTGTTTTTT. The gene calls are TRBV7-9 and TRBJ1-4, with 7 nucleotides matching TRBD1. This CDR3 comprises 15 residues. Trimming removed 6 bases from V and 4 bases from J; junction bases left unmatched: 8. Germline assignment: CDR1 SEHNR and CDR2 FQNEAQ (reference sequence).